This TCR beta chain emerged from a study of neurological immune-mediated disorders. A 10-nucleotide random UMI tagged transcripts in template-switch 5'RACE cDNA synthesis. TCRdb ran MiXCR on the 5' RACE reads and lists one entry per CDR3 protein. The sample contains approximately 28,000 distinct CDR3 sequences, less than 20% of which appear only once. Time point: technical triplicate 3. The cell input for sorted libraries was 900,000 to 1,000,000, and those cells were CD4+ or CD8+ T cells. General study findings and limits: CDR3 amino acid sequences of expanded clones were not shared across subjects, a result suggesting private repertoires in all groups. TCR clonal expansion peaked in HTLV-1-associated myelopathy patients and was lowest in multiple sclerosis patients.

There are 15 residues in the CDR3. V gave up 0 bases and J gave up 4 bases; unmatched junction bases: 8. The germline gives CDR1 DFQATT, CDR2 SNEGSKA (reference sequence). This clonotype occurred many times. Its antigen is currently unknown. Material: CD4+ T cells from blood. The sequence was obtained from a female donor with HTLV-1-associated myelopathy (HAM/TSP). V is TRBV20-1 and J is TRBJ2-5; 7 bases fit TRBD1. CDR3 in amino acids: CSARDPREGAETQYF. In DNA form, the CDR3 reads TGCAGTGCTAGAGATCCCCGAGAGGGGGCAGAGACCCAGTACTTC.